This section outlines one T cell receptor (beta chain) sequence together with its context. The antigen remains unidentified. The PCR used 60 Vbeta and 13 Jbeta primers. This table comes from immunoSEQ multiplex PCR, and its TCRdb copy is limited to in-frame clones, with some not included. The sample holds under 150,000 clones; about 79% are singletons and the top ten take about 2.3%. The data were taken from a study of cytomegalovirus exposure and HLA in healthy donors. Study-wide results and limits: Available immune exposure information was restricted to CMV serostatus only.

The origin of this receptor is a male donor in good health and CMV-seronegative. The sample comprised PBMCs.

The CDR3 loop reads CASSQGVFTEAFF. CDR3 sequence (DNA): TGCGCCAGCAGCCAAGGCGTTTTCACTGAAGCTTTCTTT. The chain is built from TRBV4-3 and TRBJ1-1, with D uncertain. CDR1 and CDR2 (germline): LGHNA, YSLEER. CDR3 length equals 13 residues. Between the trimmed V and J ends, which lost 1 base and 4 bases, there was a span of 7 bases.